The T cell receptor beta chain under discussion was sequenced for a study of cytomegalovirus exposure and HLA in healthy donors. Looking at the study overall: A preliminary data release comprised approximately 85 million unique TCRs obtained from HLA-typed donors.

The PCR had 60 Vbeta and 13 Jbeta primers. How the authors handled the data: The count from a later analysis was about 80 million unique TCR beta chains, some 10 million of them shared. Produced via immunoSEQ multiplex PCR; TCRdb's table is partial and in-frame only. V and J calls and clone size are as listed in that table; D and trimming were resolved from the DNA. The sample gives about 180,000 clones, around three quarters of which show up once; more than 0.55% is in the top ten. As concerns this clone: The target antigen is unknown.

General observations from the study: Later on, an analysis showed TCR association rates differing by HLA locus, with DRB1 the most and HLA-C the fewest. The authors later linked a missense DCLRE1C variant to TCR beta V- and J-gene trimming.

The sequenced sample was PBMCs. This sequence was found in a woman aged 40 to 50 in good health and CMV-seronegative.

This chain's CDR3 is CASSSPTVNSPLHF. DNA of the CDR3: TGTGCCAGCAGTTCGCCGACAGTTAATTCACCCCTCCACTTT. This chain connects TRBV28 to TRBJ1-6; weak D call: TRBD1 (5 bases). V lost 4 bases to trimming and J lost 6 bases, with 10 bases between them. Germline assignment: CDR1 MDHEN and CDR2 SYDVKM. The length of the CDR3 is 14 residues. The whole variable domain, remainder taken from reference TRBV28 and TRBJ1-6, is DVKVTQSSRYLVKRTGEKVFLECVQDMDHENMFWYRQDPGLGLRLIYFSYDVKMKEKGDIPEGYSVSREKKERFSLILESASTNQTSMYLCASSSPTVNSPLHFGNGTRLTVT.